The clone carrying this T cell receptor (beta chain) has just a few counts. Its antigen is not known. This sample is drawn from a study of cytomegalovirus exposure and HLA in healthy donors. Study-wide results and limits: As a later analysis showed, a missense DCLRE1C variant was linked to trimming of TCR beta V- and J-genes. The study designated fewer than 200 TCR beta chains cytomegalovirus-associated. Sequence variants that were highly shared formed a cluster that was likely a sequencing artifact. Apart from CMV serostatus, no immune exposure information was available.

PCR amplification relied on 60 Vbeta primers (plus 13 Jbeta primers). Some clones are missing from TCRdb's copy, which holds only in-frame ones; the method was immunoSEQ multiplex PCR. The repertoire holds 100,000 to 150,000 clones, with approximately 17% as singletons. The germline gives CDR1 SGDLS, CDR2 YYNGEE. CDR3 length equals 14 residues. The V segment lost 4 bases and the J segment 8 bases; nucleotides outside the gene matches: 5. The rearrangement uses TRBV9 and TRBJ1-4; 10 nucleotides match TRBD1. The sequence was obtained from a female donor in good health and CMV-seropositive. What was sequenced was PBMCs. CDR3 amino acids: CASSRTGGLEKLFF. Here the CDR3 DNA reads TGTGCCAGCAGCAGGACAGGGGGGCTCGAAAAACTGTTTTTT.